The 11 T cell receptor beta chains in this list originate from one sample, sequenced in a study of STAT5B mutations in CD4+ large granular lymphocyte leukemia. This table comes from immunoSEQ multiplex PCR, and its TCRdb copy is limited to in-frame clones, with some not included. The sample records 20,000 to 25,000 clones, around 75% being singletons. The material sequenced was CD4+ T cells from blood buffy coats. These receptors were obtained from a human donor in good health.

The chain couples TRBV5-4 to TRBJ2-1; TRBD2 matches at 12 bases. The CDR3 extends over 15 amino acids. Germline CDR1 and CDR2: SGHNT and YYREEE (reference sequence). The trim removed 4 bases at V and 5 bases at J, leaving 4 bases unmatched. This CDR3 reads CASSLGTSGHNEQFF. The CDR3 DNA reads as TGTGCCAGCAGCCTCGGGACTAGCGGGCACAATGAGCAGTTCTTC.

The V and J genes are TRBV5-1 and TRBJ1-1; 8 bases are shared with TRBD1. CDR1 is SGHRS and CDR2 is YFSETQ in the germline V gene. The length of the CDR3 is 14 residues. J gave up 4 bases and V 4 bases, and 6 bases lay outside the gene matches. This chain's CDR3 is CASSRGQEATEAFF. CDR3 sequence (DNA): TGCGCCAGCAGCAGGGGACAGGAGGCCACTGAAGCTTTCTTT.

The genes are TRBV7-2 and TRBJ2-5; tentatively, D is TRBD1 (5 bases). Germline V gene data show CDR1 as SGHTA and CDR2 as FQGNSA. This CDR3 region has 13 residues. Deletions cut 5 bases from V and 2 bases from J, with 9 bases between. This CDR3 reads CASSRGHQETQYF. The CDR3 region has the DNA TGTGCCAGCAGCCGTGGACATCAAGAGACCCAGTACTTC.

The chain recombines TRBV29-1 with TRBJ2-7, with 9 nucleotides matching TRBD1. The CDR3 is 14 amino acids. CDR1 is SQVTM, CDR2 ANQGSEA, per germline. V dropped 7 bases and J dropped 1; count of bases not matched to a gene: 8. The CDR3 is CSDMDGTGSYEQYF. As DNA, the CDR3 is TGCAGCGACATGGACGGGACAGGGTCCTACGAGCAGTACTTC.

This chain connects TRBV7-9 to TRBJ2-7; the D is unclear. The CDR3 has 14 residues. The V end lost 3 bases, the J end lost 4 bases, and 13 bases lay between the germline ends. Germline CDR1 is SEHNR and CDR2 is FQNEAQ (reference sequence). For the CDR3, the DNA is TGTGCCAGCAGCTTCGGAAGCCGATCGTACGAGCAGTACTTC. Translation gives CASSFGSRSYEQYF.

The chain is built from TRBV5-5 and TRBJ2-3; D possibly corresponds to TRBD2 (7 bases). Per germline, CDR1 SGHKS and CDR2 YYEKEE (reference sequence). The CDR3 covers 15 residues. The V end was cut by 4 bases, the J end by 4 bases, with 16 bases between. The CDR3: CASSMGGARADTQYF. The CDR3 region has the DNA TGTGCCAGCAGCATGGGGGGGGCGCGGGCAGATACGCAGTATTTT.

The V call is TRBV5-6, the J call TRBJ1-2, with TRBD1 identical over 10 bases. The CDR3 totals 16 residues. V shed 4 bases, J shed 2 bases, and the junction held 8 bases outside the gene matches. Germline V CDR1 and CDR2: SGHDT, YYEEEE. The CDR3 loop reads CASSPGTGAVNYGYTF. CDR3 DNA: TGTGCCAGCAGCCCCGGGACAGGGGCGGTCAACTATGGCTACACCTTC.

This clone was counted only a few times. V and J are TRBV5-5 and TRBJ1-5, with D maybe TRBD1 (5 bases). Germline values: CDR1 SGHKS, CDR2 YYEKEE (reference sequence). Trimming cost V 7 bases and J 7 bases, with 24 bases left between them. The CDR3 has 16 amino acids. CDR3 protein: CASGSGLKQGGQPQHF. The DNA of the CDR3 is TGTGCCAGCGGAAGCGGCTTGAAGCAGGGTGGCCAGCCCCAGCATTTT.

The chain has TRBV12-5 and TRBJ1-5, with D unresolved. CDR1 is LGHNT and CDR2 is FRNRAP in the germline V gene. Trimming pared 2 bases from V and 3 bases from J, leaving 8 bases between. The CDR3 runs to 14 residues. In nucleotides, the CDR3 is TGTGCTAGTGGTTTGTGGCAGGCCAATCAGCCCCAGCATTTT. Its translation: CASGLWQANQPQHF.

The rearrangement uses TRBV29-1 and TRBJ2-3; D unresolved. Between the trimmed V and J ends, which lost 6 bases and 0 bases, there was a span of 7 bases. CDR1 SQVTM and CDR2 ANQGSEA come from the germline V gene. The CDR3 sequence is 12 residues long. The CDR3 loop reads CSVSGSTDTQYF. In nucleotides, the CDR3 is TGCAGCGTCTCCGGGAGCACAGATACGCAGTATTTT.

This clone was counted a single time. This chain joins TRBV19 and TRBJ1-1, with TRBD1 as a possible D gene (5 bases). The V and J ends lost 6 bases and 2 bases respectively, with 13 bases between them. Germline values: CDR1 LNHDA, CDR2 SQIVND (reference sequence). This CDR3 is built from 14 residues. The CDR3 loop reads CASRSGGHNTEAFF. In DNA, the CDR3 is TGTGCCAGTAGATCGGGGGGTCACAACACTGAAGCTTTCTTT.